This TCR beta chain was identified during a study of T cells in tuberculosis. Method: immunoSEQ multiplex PCR; TCRdb's copy keeps in-frame clones and lacks some. The table has tens of thousands of clones, 94% seen once. The germline CDR1 and CDR2 sequences are LGHNA and YSLEER. This CDR3 comprises 15 residues. V was pared by 0 bases and J by 2 bases, with 11 bases between. This chain joins TRBV4-3 and TRBJ2-7; D ambiguous. This TCR was recovered from a donor aged 10 to 29 with latent tuberculosis or without tuberculosis infection. Some clones in this sample may be carry-over from other donors' samples. Sequencing used PBMCs. The chain's CDR3 is CASSQESLAAYEQYF. CDR3 sequence (DNA): TGCGCCAGCAGCCAAGAGAGCCTCGCGGCCTACGAGCAGTACTTC.